This T cell receptor beta chain was documented in a study of CD8 T cells in Susac syndrome. This CDR3 spans 12 amino acids. The germline V gene encodes CDR1 DFQATT and CDR2 SNEGSKA (reference sequence). V lost 2 bases, J lost 4 bases, and 8 bases lay in between. It was with random hexamers that roughly 0.45 to 1 ug RNA was reverse transcribed. TCRdb re-called the immunoSEQ multiplex PCR reads with MiXCR, one entry per CDR3 protein. The profile shows some 170,000 distinct CDR3 sequences, about 95% of them singletons. This clonotype was picked up one time. V and J are TRBV20-1 and TRBJ1-2, with D possibly TRBD1 on 6 matching bases. This TCR derives from a human donor in good health. Sequencing used CD4+ T cells from PBMCs. The CDR3 here is CSARSDSYGYTF. CDR3 DNA: TGCAGTGCTAGATCGGACAGCTATGGCTACACCTTC.